This entry features one T cell receptor (beta chain) sequence. Its antigen is as yet unknown. Read coverage stops 3 residues before the CDR3 terminus; the germline J gene supplies the remainder. The sample is drawn from a study of T cells in women clearing cervical HPV infection. The overall study: Only a few women had HLA typing results available. General study points: CIN3+ cases had significantly higher TCR repertoire richness than controls, but evenness did not differ. Each sample's T-cell count was unknown, possibly confounding richness. Cases and controls were distinguished at AUC roughly 0.83 by richness and V genes.

Some clones are missing from TCRdb's copy, which holds only in-frame ones; the method was immunoSEQ multiplex PCR. This table holds about 39,000 clones. This CDR3 contains 17 residues. Germline-derived CDR1 and CDR2 are SGHDN and FVKESK. V was clipped by 5 bases and J by 7 bases; unmatched bases: 11. The receptor was derived from a woman between 18 and 69 years old with a cervical HPV16 infection that either progressed to CIN3+ or cleared (not recorded which). Sequencing used blood buffy coat. The chain uses TRBV14 and TRBJ1-6; 10 bases agree with TRBD1. The sequenced CDR3 bases are TGTGCCAGCAGCGGCCGGGACAGGGGCTTCCGGAATTCACCC. Its protein is CASSGRDRGFRNSP. The CDR3, in full, reads CASSGRDRGFRNSPLHF.